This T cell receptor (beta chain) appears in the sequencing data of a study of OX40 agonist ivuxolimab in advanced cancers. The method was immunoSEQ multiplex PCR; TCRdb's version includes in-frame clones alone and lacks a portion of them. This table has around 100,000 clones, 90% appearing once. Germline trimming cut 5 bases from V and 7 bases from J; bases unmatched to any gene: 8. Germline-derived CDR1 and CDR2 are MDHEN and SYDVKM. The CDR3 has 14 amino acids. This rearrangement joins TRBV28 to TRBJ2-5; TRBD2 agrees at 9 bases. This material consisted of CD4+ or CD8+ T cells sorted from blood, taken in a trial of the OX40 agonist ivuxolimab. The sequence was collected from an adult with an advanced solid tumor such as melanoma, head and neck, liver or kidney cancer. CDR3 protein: CASSRGLARGTQYF. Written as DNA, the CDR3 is TGTGCCAGCAGTCGGGGACTAGCAAGAGGGACCCAGTACTTC.